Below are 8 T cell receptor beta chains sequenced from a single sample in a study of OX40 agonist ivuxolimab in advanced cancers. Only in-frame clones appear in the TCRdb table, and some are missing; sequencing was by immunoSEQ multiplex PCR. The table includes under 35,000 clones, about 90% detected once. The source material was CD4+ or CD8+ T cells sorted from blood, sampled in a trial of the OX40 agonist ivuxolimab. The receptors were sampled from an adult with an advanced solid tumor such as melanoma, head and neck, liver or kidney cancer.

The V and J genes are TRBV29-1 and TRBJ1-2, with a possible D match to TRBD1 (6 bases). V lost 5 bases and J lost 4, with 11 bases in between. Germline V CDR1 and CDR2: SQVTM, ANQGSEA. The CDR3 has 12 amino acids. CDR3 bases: TGCAGCGTTTCACAGGGTCCCTATGGCTACACCTTC. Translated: CSVSQGPYGYTF.

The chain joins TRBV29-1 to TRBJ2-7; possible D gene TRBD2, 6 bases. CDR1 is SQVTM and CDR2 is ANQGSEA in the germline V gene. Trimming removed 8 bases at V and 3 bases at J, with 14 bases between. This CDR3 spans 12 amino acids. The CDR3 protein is CSSAGPNYEQYF. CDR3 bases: TGCAGCTCGGCGGGACCCAACTACGAGCAGTACTTC.

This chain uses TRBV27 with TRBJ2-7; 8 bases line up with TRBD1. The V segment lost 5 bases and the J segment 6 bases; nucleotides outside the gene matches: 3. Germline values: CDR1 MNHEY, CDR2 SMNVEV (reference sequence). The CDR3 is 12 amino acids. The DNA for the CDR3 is TGTGCCAGCAGTCGACAGGGGATCGAGCAGTACTTC. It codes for CASSRQGIEQYF.

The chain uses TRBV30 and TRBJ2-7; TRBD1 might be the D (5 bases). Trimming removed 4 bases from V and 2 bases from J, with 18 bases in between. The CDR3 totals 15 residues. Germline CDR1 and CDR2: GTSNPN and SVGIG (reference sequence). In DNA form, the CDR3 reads TGTGCCTGGACCCCTCCTCAGGGCCTAGCCTACGAGCAGTACTTC. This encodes CAWTPPQGLAYEQYF.

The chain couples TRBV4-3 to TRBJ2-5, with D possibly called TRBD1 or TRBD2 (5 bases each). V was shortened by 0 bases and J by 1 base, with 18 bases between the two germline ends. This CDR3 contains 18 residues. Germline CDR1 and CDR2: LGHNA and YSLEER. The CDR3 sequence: CASSQDPYPRGVQETQYF. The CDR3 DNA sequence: TGCGCCAGCAGCCAAGATCCCTACCCAAGGGGAGTCCAAGAGACCCAGTACTTC.

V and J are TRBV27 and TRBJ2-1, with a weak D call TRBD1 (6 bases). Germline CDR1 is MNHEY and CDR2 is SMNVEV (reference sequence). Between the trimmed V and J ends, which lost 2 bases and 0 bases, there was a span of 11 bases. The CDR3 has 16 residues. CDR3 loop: CASSLLQGPSYNEQFF. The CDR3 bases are TGTGCCAGCAGTTTACTACAGGGACCCTCCTACAATGAGCAGTTCTTC.

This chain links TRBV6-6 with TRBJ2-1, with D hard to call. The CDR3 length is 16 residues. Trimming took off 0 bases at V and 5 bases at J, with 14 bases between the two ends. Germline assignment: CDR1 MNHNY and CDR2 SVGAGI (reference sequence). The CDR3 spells CASSYSTAYVDNEQFF. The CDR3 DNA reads TGTGCCAGCAGTTACTCGACGGCCTACGTCGACAATGAGCAGTTCTTC.

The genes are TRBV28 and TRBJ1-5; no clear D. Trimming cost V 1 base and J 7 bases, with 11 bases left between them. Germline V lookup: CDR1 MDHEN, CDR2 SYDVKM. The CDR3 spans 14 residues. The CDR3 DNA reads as TGTGCCAGCAGTTTATTAGTAGGAGAACAGCCCCAGCATTTT. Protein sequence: CASSLLVGEQPQHF.